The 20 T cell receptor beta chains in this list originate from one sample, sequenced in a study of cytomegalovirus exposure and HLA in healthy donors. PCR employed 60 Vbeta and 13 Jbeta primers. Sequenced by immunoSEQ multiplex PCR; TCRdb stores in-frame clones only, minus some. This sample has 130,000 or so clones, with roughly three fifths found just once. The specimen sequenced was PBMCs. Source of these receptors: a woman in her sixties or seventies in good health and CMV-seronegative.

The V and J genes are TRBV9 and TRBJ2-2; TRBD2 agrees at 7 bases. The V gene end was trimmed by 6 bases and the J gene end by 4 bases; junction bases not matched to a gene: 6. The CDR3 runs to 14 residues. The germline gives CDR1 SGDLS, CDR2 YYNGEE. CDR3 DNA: TGTGCCAGCACCTTGGGGGGGAGCACCGGGGAGCTGTTTTTT. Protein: CASTLGGSTGELFF.

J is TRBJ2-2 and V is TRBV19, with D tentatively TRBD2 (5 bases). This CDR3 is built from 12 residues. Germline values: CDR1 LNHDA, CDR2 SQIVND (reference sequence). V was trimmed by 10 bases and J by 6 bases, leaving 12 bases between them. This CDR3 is CATRGAAGELFF. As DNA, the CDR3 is TGTGCCACTCGGGGTGCGGCCGGGGAGCTGTTTTTT.

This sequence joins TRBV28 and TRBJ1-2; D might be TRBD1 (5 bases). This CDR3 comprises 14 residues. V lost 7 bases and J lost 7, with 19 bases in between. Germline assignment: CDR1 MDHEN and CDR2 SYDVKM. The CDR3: CASTPTGGVFGYTF. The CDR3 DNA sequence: TGTGCCAGCACCCCCACGGGGGGTGTCTTTGGCTACACCTTC.

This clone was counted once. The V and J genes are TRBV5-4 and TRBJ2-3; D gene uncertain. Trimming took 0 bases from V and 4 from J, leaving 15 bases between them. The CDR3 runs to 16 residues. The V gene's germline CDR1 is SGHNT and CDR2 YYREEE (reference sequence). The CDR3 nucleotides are TGTGCCAGCAGCTTGGAGTTATCGGGTGGCGCAGATACGCAGTATTTT. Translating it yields CASSLELSGGADTQYF. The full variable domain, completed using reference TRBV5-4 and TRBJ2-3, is ETGVTQSPTHLIKTRGQQVTLRCSSQSGHNTVSWYQQALGQGPQFIFQYYREEENGRGNFPPRFSGLQFPNYSSELNVNALELDDSALYLCASSLELSGGADTQYFGPGTRLTVL.

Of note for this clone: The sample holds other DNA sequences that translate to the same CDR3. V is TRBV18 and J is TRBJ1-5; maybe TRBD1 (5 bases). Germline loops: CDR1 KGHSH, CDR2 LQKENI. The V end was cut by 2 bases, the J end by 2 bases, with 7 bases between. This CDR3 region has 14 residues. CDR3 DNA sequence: TGTGCCAGCTCACCAGGGACTGGCAATCAGCCCCAGCATTTT. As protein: CASSPGTGNQPQHF.

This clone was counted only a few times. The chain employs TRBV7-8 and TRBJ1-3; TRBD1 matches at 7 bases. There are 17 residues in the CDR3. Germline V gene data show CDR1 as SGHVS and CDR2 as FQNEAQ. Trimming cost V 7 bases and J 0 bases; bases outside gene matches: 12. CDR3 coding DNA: TGTGCCAGCACCTCCGAACAGGGGCCCCTCTCTGGAAACACCATATATTTT. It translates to CASTSEQGPLSGNTIYF.

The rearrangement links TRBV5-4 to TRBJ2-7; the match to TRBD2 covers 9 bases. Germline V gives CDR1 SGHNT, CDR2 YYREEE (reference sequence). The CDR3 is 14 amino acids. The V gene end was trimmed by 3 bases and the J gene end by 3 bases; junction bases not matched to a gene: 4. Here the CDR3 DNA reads TGTGCCAGCAGCTCACTTAGCGGGAGCTACGAGCAGTACTTC. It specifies CASSSLSGSYEQYF.

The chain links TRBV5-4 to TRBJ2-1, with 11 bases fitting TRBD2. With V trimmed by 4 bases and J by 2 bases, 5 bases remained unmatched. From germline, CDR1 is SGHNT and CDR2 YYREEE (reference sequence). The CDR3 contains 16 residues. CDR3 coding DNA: TGTGCCAGCAGCCAAAAACTAGCGGGAGCCTACAATGAGCAGTTCTTC. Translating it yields CASSQKLAGAYNEQFF.

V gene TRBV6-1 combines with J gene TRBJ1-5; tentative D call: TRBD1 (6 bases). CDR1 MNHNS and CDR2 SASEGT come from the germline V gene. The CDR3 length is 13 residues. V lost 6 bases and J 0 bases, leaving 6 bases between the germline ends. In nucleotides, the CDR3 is TGTGCCAGCAGGGACAGTAGCAATCAGCCCCAGCATTTT. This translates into CASRDSSNQPQHF.

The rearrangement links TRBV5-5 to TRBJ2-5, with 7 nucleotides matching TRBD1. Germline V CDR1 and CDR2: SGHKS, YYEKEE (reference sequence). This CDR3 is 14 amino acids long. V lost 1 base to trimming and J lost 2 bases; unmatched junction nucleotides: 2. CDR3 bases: TGTGCCAGCAGCTTGTTGACAGGGCAAGAGACCCAGTACTTC. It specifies CASSLLTGQETQYF.

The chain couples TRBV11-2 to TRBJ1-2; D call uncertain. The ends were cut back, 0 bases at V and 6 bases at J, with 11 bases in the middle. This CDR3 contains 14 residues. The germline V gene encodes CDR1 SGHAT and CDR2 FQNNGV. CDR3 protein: CASSLDSGVHGYTF. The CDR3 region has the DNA TGTGCCAGCAGCTTAGATAGCGGGGTCCATGGCTACACCTTC.

CDR3 in amino acids: CASSLKGDSGYGYTF. As DNA, the CDR3 is TGTGCCAGCAGTTTAAAGGGAGACTCTGGCTATGGCTACACCTTC. This rearrangement joins TRBV27 to TRBJ1-2; no reliable D call. CDR1 MNHEY and CDR2 SMNVEV come from the germline V gene (reference sequence). The CDR3 spans 15 residues. Trimming pared 2 bases from V and 4 bases from J, leaving 14 bases between.

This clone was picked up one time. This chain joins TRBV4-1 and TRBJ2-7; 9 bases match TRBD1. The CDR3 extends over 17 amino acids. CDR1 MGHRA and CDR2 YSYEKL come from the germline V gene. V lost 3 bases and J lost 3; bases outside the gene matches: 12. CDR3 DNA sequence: TGCGCCAGCAGCCAGGCGCAACAGGGGGCGGTATTCTACGAGCAGTACTTC. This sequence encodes CASSQAQQGAVFYEQYF.

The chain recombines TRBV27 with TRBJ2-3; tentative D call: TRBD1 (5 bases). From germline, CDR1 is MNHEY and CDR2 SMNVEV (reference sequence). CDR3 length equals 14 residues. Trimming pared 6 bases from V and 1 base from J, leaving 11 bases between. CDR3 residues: CASSRVWGTDTQYF. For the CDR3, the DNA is TGTGCCAGCAGCAGGGTATGGGGCACAGATACGCAGTATTTT.

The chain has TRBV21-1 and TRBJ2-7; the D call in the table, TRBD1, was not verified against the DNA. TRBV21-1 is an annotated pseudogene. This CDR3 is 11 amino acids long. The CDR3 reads CASSNISEQYF. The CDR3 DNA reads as TGTGCCAGCAGCAATATCAGCGAGCAGTACTTC.

Here the CDR3 DNA reads TGCGCCAGCAGCTTTCTCAGCACAGATACGCAGTATTTT. This codes for CASSFLSTDTQYF. This chain uses TRBV5-1 with TRBJ2-3, with D uncertain. The CDR3 is made up of 13 amino acids. V was pared by 2 bases and J by 0 bases, with 4 bases between. Germline loops: CDR1 SGHRS, CDR2 YFSETQ.

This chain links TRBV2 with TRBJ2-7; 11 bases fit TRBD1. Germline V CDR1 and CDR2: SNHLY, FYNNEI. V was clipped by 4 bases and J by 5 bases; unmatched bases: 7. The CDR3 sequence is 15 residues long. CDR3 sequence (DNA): TGTGCCAGCAGTGCCCTACGGACAGGGGGCAACGAGCAGTACTTC. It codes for CASSALRTGGNEQYF.

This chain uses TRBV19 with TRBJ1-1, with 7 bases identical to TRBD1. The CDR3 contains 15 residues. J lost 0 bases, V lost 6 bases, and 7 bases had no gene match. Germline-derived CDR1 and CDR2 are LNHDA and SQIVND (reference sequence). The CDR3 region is CASSNRGDMNTEAFF. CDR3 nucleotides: TGTGCCAGTAGCAACAGGGGTGACATGAACACTGAAGCTTTCTTT.

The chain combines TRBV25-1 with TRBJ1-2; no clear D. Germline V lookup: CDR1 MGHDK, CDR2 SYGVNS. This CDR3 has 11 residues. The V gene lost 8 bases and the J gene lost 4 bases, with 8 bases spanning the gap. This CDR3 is CASQDFYGYTF. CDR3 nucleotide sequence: TGTGCCAGCCAGGATTTCTATGGCTACACCTTC.

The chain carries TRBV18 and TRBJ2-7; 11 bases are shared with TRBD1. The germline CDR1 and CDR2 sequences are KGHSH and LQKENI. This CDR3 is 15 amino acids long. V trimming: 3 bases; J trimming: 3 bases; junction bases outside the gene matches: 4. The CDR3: CASSPAGTGGYEQYF. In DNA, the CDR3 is TGTGCCAGCTCACCCGCCGGGACAGGGGGCTACGAGCAGTACTTC.